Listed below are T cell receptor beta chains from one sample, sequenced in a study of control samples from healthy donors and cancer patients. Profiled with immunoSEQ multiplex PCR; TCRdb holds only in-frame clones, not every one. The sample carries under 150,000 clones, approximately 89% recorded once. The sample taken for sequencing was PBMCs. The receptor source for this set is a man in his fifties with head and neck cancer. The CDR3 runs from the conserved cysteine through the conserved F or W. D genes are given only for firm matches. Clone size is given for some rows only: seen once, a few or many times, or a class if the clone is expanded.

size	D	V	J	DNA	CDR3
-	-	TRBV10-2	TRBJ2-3	TGCGCCAGCACCAATCTCGGTGGTGGGACTCGATACACAGATACGCAGTATTTT	CASTNLGGGTRYTDTQYF
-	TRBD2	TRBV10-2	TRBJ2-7	TGCGCCAGCAGGGCGGGACTAGTCTACGAGCAGTACTTC	CASRAGLVYEQYF
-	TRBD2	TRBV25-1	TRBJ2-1	TGTGCCAGCAGCCCGTCTGGGGCGGGAGAGGATGAGCAGTTCTTC	CASSPSGAGEDEQFF
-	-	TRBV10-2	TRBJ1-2	TGCGCCAGCAGTGGCAGTACCCCCTATGGCTACACCTTC	CASSGSTPYGYTF
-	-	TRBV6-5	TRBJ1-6	TGTGCCAGCAGTTACTCTTCAGGGCCTCCCCTCCACTTT	CASSYSSGPPLHF
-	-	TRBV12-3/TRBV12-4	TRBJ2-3	TGTGCCAGCACCTTGGGGGCTAAGCAGTATTTT	CASTLGAKQYF
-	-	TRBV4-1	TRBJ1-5	TGCGCCAGCAGCCAAAATACAGGAAGGGGTCAGCCCCAGCATTTT	CASSQNTGRGQPQHF
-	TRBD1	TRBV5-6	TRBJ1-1	TGTGCCAGCAGCTCCCGGACAGGTAATAGGGCTTTCTTT	CASSSRTGNRAFF
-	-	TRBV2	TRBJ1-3	TGTGCCAGCTTGAGAAACACCATATATTTT	CASLRNTIYF
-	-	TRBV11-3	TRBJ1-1	TGTGCCAGCAGTGATCGGGGGAGGCAAGCTTTCTTT	CASSDRGRQAFF
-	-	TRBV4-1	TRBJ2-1	TGCGCCAGCAGCCAAGAAACTAGCTACAATGAGCAGTTCTTC	CASSQETSYNEQFF
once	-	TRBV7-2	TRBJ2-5	TGTGCCAGCAGTACCTCAACAGGGCTGGAGACCCAGTACTTC	CASSTSTGLETQYF
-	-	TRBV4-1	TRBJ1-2	TGCGCCAGCAGCCAAGATCACGGGGCGATAAGCTATGGCTACACCTTC	CASSQDHGAISYGYTF
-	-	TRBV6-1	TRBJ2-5	TGTGCCAGCAGTGACCAAACAGGGAACGGACAAGAGACCCAGTACTTC	CASSDQTGNGQETQYF
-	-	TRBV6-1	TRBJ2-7	TGTGCCAGCAGTGACCCCACTAGGGTGGGAGCCTACGAGCAGTACTTC	CASSDPTRVGAYEQYF
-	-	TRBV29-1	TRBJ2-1	TGCAGCGCGTGGGGGCTCTTGGGCTATGAGCAGTTCTTC	CSAWGLLGYEQFF
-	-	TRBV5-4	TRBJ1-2	TGTGCCAGCAGCCCGGGGGGAGGGATTAACTATGGCTACACCTTC	CASSPGGGINYGYTF
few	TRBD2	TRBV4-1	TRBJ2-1	TGCGCCAGCAGCCAATCTAGCGGGTCCTGGGGCAATGAGCAGTTCTTC	CASSQSSGSWGNEQFF
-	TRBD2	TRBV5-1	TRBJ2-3	TGCGCCAGCAGCTTGGTGGCGGGGGGGCTGGTTACAGATACGCAGTATTTT	CASSLVAGGLVTDTQYF
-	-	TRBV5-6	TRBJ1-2	TGTGCCAGCAGCCCCGGCACAGGGTTTTTCTATGGCTACACCTTC	CASSPGTGFFYGYTF
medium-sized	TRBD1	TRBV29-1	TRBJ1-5	TGCAGCGTTAATACAGGGGCAGGAAATCAGCCCCAGCATTTT	CSVNTGAGNQPQHF
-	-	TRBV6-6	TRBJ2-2	TGTGCCAGCAGTTACGCGAACACCGGGGAGCTGTTTTTT	CASSYANTGELFF
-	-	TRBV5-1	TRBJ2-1	TGCGCCAGCAGCTTGATGGGGGAGGCAGGTGAGCAGTTCTTC	CASSLMGEAGEQFF
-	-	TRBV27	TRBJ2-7	TGTGCCAGCAGCCCTGGCTCCTACGAGCAGTACTTC	CASSPGSYEQYF
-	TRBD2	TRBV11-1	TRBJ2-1	TGTGCCAGCAGCTTAGCGGTAGCGGGAGCGAGCTCCTACAATGAGCAGTTCTTC	CASSLAVAGASSYNEQFF
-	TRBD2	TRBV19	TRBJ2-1	TGTGCCAGTTCACGGGGACTAGCGGGAGGGCAGTCCAGCTCCTACAATGAGCAGTTCTTC	CASSRGLAGGQSSSYNEQFF
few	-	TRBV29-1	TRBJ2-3	TGCAGCGTTGGTCACGGACGCACAGATACGCAGTATTTT	CSVGHGRTDTQYF
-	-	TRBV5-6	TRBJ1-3	TGTGCCAGCAGCTTGGCCTTATCCGGAATCTCTGGAAACACCATATATTTT	CASSLALSGISGNTIYF
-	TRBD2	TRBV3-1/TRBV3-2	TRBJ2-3	TGTGCCAGCAGCCCGGGACTAGCGGGGGGCACAGATACGCAGTATTTT	CASSPGLAGGTDTQYF
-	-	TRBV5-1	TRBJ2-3	TGCGCCAGCTCAACAGGGCAGCAGGGCACAGATACGCAGTATTTT	CASSTGQQGTDTQYF
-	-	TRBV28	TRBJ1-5	TGTGCCAGCAGTCCCGGGACACTCAATCAGCCCCAGCATTTT	CASSPGTLNQPQHF
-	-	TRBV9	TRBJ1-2	TGTGCCAGCAGCGTAAGTCCCGAGGGATTTTTCTATGGCTACACCTTC	CASSVSPEGFFYGYTF
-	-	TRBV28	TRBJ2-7	TGTGCCAGCATGGGATCGTGGGACGAGCAGTACTTC	CASMGSWDEQYF
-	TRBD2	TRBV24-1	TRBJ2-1	TGTGCCACCATGGCGGGAGAAAGGTACAATGAGCAGTTCTTC	CATMAGERYNEQFF
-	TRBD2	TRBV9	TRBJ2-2	TGTGCCAGCAGCTTCTGGACTAGCGGGGGGGCAAACACCGGGGAGCTGTTTTTT	CASSFWTSGGANTGELFF
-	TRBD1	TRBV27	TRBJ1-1	TGTGCCAGCAGGCCGGGACAGGGGAACACTGAAGCTTTCTTT	CASRPGQGNTEAFF
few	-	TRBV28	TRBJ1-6	TGTGCCAGCAGTTTTGAAGGAGGGTATAATTCACCCCTCCACTTT	CASSFEGGYNSPLHF
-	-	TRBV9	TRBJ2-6	TGTGCCAGCAGCGTAAGGCTGGGCTCTGGGGCCAACGTCCTGACTTTC	CASSVRLGSGANVLTF
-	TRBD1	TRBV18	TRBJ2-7	TGTGCCAGCCGCTGGGGGACAGGGCTTGATGAGCAGTACTTC	CASRWGTGLDEQYF
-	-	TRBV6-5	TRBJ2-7	TGTGCCAGCAGTTACGGAGATTCCTACGAGCAGTACTTC	CASSYGDSYEQYF
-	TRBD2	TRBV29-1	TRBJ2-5	TGCAGCGTTGCTAGCGGGGGCCTCCAAGAGACCCAGTACTTC	CSVASGGLQETQYF
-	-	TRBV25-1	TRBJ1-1	TGTGCAACGAGCTCGGGGGCGAGGACTGAAGCTTTCTTT	CATSSGARTEAFF
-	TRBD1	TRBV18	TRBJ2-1	TGTGCCAGCTCACCCCTGGACAGGTCCTCCTACAATGAGCAGTTCTTC	CASSPLDRSSYNEQFF
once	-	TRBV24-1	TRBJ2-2	TGTGCCACCAGTGATCCTACTAGGGGTCCCCGAGACACCGGGGAGCTGTTTTTT	CATSDPTRGPRDTGELFF
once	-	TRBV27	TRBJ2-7	TGTGCCAGCAGTTTATGGGCGGGACAACCGGCAGGCGAGCAGTACTTC	CASSLWAGQPAGEQYF
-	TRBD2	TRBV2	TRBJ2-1	TGTGCCAGCAGACTAGCGGGTTACAATGAGCAGTTCTTC	CASRLAGYNEQFF
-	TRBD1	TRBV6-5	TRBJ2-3	TGTGCCAGCAGTTCGGACAGGGTCACAGATACGCAGTATTTT	CASSSDRVTDTQYF
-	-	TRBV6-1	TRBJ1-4	TGTGCCAGCAGTGACATTGCTGGGGAGACTAATGAAAAACTGTTTTTT	CASSDIAGETNEKLFF